This TCR beta chain is drawn from a study of glioma-infiltrating T cells. Overall study results and limits: Above-expected tissue-blood divergence occurred in all gliomas, most in low-grade ones. Tissue and blood shared very few CDR3 sequences.

TCR alpha and beta CDR3 regions were amplified from RNA using iRepertoire nested multiplex PCR. Tissue mRNA or PBMC total RNA, 100-400 ng, went into one-step reverse transcription and amplification. TCRdb ran MiXCR on the multiplex PCR reads and lists one entry per CDR3 protein. The repertoire holds 40,000 or so distinct CDR3 sequences, about 20% seen once, with 5% to 6.5% in the top ten. This clonotype is categorized as medium-sized. Its antigen is as yet unknown. Germline V lookup: CDR1 MDHEN, CDR2 SYDVKM. The CDR3 extends over 14 amino acids. Trimming took 1 base from V and 2 from J, leaving 8 bases between them.

This receptor was identified in a human donor with low-grade glioma or glioblastoma, undergoing nonglioma brain surgery, or in good health (not recorded which). Source material: glioma tissue, nonneoplastic brain tissue, or PBMCs (not recorded which). The V call is TRBV28, the J call TRBJ1-2, with a possible D match to TRBD1 (6 bases). CDR3 amino acids: CASSLLGQNYGYTF. CDR3 coding DNA: TGTGCCAGCAGTTTATTAGGACAGAACTATGGCTACACCTTC.